This TCR beta chain was retrieved from a study of blood T cell repertoires in COVID-19. Per the authors' pipeline: Amplification with reference gene primers provided the estimates of nucleated cell counts. Only in-frame clones appear in the TCRdb table, and some are missing; sequencing was by immunoSEQ multiplex PCR. The V and J calls and clone size are taken from that table; D and trimming were inferred from the DNA. The data hold approximately 120,000 clones, with roughly 83% observed a single time. CDR1 and CDR2 from the germline V gene are MGHRA and YSYEKL. This CDR3 is built from 15 residues. The V gene lost 2 bases and the J gene lost 4 bases, with 14 bases spanning the gap.

The chain links TRBV4-1 to TRBJ1-1, with TRBD1 as a possible D gene (5 bases). Sequencing was performed on peripheral blood. The origin of this receptor is a human donor in a cohort sampled during active COVID-19. In nucleotides, the CDR3 is TGCGCCAGCAGCCAAACCCCCGGGGGGGGCACTGAAGCTTTCTTT. Translated, it gives CASSQTPGGGTEAFF.